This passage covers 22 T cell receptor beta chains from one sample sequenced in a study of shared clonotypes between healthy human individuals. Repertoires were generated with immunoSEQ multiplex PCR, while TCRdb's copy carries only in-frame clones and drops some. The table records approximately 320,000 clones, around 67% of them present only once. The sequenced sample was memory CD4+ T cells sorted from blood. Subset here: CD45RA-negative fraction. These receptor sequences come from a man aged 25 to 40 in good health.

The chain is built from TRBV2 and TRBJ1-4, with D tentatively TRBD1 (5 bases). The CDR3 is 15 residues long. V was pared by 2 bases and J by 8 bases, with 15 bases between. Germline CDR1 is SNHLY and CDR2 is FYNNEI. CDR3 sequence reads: CASSEKGRVGEKLFF. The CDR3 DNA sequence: TGTGCCAGCAGTGAAAAGGGCAGGGTAGGAGAAAAACTGTTTTTT. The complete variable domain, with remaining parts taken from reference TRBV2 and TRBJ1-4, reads EPEVTQTPSHQVTQMGQEVILRCVPISNHLYFYWYRQILGQKVEFLVSFYNNEISEKSEIFDDQFSVERPDGSNFTLKIRSTKLEDSAMYFCASSEKGRVGEKLFFGSGTQLSVL.

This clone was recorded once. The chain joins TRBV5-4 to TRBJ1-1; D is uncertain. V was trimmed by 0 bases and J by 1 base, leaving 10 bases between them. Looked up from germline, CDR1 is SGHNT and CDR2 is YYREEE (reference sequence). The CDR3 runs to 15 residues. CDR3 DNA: TGTGCCAGCAGCTTGGCGTTGGGGTGGAACACTGAAGCTTTCTTT. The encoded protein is CASSLALGWNTEAFF.

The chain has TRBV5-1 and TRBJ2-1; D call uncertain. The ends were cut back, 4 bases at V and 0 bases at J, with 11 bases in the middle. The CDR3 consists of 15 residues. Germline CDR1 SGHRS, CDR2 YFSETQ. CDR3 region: CASSLVKSSYNEQFF. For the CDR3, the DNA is TGCGCCAGCAGCCTCGTAAAATCCTCCTACAATGAGCAGTTCTTC. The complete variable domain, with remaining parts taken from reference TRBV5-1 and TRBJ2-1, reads KAGVTQTPRYLIKTRGQQVTLSCSPISGHRSVSWYQQTPGQGLQFLFEYFSETQRNKGNFPGRFSGRQFSNSRSEMNVSTLELGDSALYLCASSLVKSSYNEQFFGPGTRLTVL.

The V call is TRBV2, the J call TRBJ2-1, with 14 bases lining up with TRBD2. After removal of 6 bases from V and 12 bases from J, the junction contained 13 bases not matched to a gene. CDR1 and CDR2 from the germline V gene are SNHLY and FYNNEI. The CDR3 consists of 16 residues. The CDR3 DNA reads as TGTGCCAGCAGGCCGACCGGGACTAGCGGGAGAGTTTGGCAGTTCTTC. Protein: CASRPTGTSGRVWQFF.

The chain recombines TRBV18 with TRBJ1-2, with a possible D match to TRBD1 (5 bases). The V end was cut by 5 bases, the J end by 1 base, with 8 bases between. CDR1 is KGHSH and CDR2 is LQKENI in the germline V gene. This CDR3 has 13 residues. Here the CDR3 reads CASSSGSNYGYTF. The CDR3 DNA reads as TGTGCCAGCTCATCAGGGAGTAACTATGGCTACACCTTC.

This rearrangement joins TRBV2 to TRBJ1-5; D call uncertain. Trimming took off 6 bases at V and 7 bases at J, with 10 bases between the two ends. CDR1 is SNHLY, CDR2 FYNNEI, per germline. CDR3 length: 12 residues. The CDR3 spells CASRGFIQPQHF. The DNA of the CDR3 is TGTGCCAGCAGAGGCTTTATACAGCCCCAGCATTTT.

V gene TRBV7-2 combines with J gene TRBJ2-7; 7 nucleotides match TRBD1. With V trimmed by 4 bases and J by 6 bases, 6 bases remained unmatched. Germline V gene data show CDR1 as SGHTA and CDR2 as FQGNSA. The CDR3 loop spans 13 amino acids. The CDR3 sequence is CASSYGQAREQYF. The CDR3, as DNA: TGTGCCAGCAGCTACGGACAGGCACGCGAGCAGTACTTC. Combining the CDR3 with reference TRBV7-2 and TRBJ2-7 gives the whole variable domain GAGVSQSPSNKVTEKGKDVELRCDPISGHTALYWYRQSLGQGLEFLIYFQGNSAPDKSGLPSDRFSAERTGGSVSTLTIQRTQQEDSAVYLCASSYGQAREQYFGPGTRLTVT.

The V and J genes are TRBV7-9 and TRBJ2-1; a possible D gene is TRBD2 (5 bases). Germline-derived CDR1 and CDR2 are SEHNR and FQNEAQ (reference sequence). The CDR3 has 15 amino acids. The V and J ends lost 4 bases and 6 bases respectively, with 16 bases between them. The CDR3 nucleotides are TGTGCCAGCAGCTCTCATAGCGACCTCACCAATGAGCAGTTCTTC. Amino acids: CASSSHSDLTNEQFF.

The chain's CDR3 is CASSFGTATGELFF. The DNA for the CDR3 is TGTGCCAGCAGCTTCGGGACGGCCACCGGGGAGCTGTTTTTT. The genes are TRBV7-2 and TRBJ2-2; D may be TRBD1 or TRBD2 (5 bases each). Between the trimmed V and J ends, which lost 3 bases and 4 bases, there was a span of 9 bases. CDR1 is SGHTA, CDR2 FQGNSA, per germline. This CDR3 contains 14 residues.

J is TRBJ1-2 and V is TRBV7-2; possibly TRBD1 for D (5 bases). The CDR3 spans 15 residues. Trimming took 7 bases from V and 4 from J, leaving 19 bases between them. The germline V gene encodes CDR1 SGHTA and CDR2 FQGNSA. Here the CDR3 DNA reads TGTGCCAGCAACATCCCCTCTGCGGGGGGCTATGGCTACACCTTC. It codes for CASNIPSAGGYGYTF. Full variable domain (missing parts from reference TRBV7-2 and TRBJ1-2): GAGVSQSPSNKVTEKGKDVELRCDPISGHTALYWYRQSLGQGLEFLIYFQGNSAPDKSGLPSDRFSAERTGGSVSTLTIQRTQQEDSAVYLCASNIPSAGGYGYTFGSGTRLTVV.

CDR3 DNA sequence: TGTGCCAGCAGCTTAGGGTTAGAGACAGATACGCAGTATTTT. This gives the protein CASSLGLETDTQYF. This chain links TRBV7-3 with TRBJ2-3; D is ambiguous. Per the germline V gene, CDR1 is SGHTA and CDR2 is FQGTGA. There are 14 residues in the CDR3. Trimming cost V 2 bases and J 3 bases, with 9 bases left between them.

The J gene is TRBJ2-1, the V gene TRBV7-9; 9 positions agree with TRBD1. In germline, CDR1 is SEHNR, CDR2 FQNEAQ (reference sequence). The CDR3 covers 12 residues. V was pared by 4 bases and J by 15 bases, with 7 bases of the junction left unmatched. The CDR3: CASSSDRGARFF. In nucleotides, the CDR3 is TGTGCCAGCAGCTCAGACAGGGGGGCCCGGTTCTTC.

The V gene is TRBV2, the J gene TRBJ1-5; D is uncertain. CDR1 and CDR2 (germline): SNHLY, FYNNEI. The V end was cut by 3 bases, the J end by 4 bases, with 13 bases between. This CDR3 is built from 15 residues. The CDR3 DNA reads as TGTGCCAGCAGTGAGAAGAGACGGCATAATCAGCCCCAGCATTTT. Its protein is CASSEKRRHNQPQHF.

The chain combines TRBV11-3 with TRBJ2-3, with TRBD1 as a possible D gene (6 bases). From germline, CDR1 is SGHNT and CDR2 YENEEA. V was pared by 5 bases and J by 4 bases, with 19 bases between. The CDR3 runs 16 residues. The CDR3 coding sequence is TGTGCCAGCAGCCGGGGCCAGGGGTACCAGGCAGATACGCAGTATTTT. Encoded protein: CASSRGQGYQADTQYF.

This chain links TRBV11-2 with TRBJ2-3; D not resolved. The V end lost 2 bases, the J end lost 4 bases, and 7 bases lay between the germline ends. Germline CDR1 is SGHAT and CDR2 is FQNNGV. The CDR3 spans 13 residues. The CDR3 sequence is CASSLSGADTQYF. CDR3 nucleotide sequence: TGTGCCAGCAGCTTATCTGGGGCAGATACGCAGTATTTT.

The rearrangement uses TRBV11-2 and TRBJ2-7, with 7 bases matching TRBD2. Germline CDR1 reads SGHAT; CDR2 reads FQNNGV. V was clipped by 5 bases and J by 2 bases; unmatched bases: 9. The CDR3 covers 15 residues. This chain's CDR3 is CASSRTRGETYEQYF. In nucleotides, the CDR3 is TGTGCCAGCAGCCGAACCCGGGGGGAAACCTACGAGCAGTACTTC. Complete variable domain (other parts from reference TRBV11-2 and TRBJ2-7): EAGVAQSPRYKIIEKRQSVAFWCNPISGHATLYWYQQILGQGPKLLIQFQNNGVVDDSQLPKDRFSAERLKGVDSTLKIQPAKLEDSAVYLCASSRTRGETYEQYFGPGTRLTVT.

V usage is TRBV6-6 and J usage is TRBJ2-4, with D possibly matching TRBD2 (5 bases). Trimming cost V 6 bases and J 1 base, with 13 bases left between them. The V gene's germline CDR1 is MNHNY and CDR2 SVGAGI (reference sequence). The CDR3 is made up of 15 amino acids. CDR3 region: CASRFDGMAKNIQYF. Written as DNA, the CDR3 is TGTGCCAGCAGGTTCGACGGGATGGCCAAAAACATTCAGTACTTC.

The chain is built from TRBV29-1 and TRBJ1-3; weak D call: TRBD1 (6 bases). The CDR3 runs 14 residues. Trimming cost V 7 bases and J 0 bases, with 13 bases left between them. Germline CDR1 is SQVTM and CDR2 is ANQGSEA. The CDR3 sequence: CSALQGGSGNTIYF. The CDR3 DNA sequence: TGCAGCGCGTTACAGGGTGGCTCTGGAAACACCATATATTTT.

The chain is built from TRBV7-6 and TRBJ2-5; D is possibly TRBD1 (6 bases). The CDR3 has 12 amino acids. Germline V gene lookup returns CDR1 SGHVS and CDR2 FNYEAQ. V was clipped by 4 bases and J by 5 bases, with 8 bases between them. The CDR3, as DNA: TGTGCCAGCAGCTCAGGGGAGGAGACCCAGTACTTC. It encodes CASSSGEETQYF.

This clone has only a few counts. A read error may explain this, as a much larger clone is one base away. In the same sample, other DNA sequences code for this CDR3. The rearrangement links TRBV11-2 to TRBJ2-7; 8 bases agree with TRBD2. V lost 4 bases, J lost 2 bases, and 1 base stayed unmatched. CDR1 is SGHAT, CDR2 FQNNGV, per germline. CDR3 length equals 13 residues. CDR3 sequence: CASSSGLAYEQYF. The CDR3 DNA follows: TGTGCCAGCAGCTCGGGACTAGCCTACGAGCAGTACTTC.

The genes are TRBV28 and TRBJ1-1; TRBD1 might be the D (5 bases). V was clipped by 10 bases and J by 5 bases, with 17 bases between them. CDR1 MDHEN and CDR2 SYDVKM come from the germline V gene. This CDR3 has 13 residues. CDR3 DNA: TGTGCCACCAGCCCTGGGGGATCTACTGAAGCTTTCTTT. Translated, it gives CATSPGGSTEAFF.

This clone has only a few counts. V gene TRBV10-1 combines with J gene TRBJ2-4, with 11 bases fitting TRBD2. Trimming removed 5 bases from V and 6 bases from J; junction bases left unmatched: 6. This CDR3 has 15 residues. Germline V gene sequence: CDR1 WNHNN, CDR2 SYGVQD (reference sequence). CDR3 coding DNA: TGCGCCAGCAGTACTAGCGGGAGTTTTGGAAACATTCAGTACTTC. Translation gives CASSTSGSFGNIQYF.